These 17 T cell receptor beta chains were sequenced from one sample in a study of tumor-infiltrating lymphocytes in localized non-small cell lung cancer. Clones were sequenced by immunoSEQ multiplex PCR, and TCRdb holds only the in-frame ones, with some missing. The sample lists about 13,000 clones, approximately 79% occurring once. The sample taken for sequencing was lung tumor tissue. The source of these receptors is a human donor with non-small cell lung cancer.

A few counts support this clone. The chain recombines TRBV7-8 with TRBJ2-7; TRBD1 aligns across 7 bases. The V segment lost 7 bases and the J segment 0 bases; nucleotides outside the gene matches: 12. The CDR3 sequence is 16 residues long. Germline V lookup: CDR1 SGHVS, CDR2 FQNEAQ. The CDR3 is CASTNRRTGTSYEQYF. CDR3 sequence (DNA): TGTGCCAGCACCAACCGCCGGACAGGCACCTCCTACGAGCAGTACTTC.

V is TRBV2 and J is TRBJ2-5; 11 bases match TRBD2. This CDR3 contains 16 residues. V lost 1 base, J lost 7 bases, and 8 bases stayed unmatched. Germline-derived CDR1 and CDR2 are SNHLY and FYNNEI. As DNA, the CDR3 is TGTGCCAGCAGTGAAGTGGCTAGCGGGAGGTCGGCGACCCAGTACTTC. It translates to CASSEVASGRSATQYF.

The chain couples TRBV30 to TRBJ2-7; a weak D match, TRBD1 (6 bases). CDR1 is GTSNPN and CDR2 is SVGIG in the germline V gene (reference sequence). The CDR3 sequence is 13 residues long. Trimming removed 3 bases from V and 9 bases from J, with 18 bases in between. The DNA for the CDR3 is TGTGCCTGGAGCACGGGACATTTAGTGGGGCAGTACTTC. Amino acids: CAWSTGHLVGQYF. Together with reference TRBV30 and TRBJ2-7, the CDR3 gives the full variable domain: SQTIHQWPATLVQPVGSPLSLECTVEGTSNPNLYWYRQAAGRGLQLLFYSVGIGQISSEVPQNLSASRPQDRQFILSSKKLLLSDSGFYLCAWSTGHLVGQYFGPGTRLTVT.

The rearrangement uses TRBV2 and TRBJ2-7, with a tentative D call TRBD1 (6 bases). CDR3 size: 15 residues. V was pared by 2 bases and J by 6 bases, with 17 bases between. Germline CDR1 reads SNHLY; CDR2 reads FYNNEI. CDR3 sequence: CASSELIPAGAEQYF. CDR3 bases: TGTGCCAGCAGTGAACTGATACCCGCAGGGGCCGAGCAGTACTTC.

The gene calls are TRBV6-1 and TRBJ1-5, with a weak D call TRBD1 (5 bases). The CDR3 extends over 14 amino acids. Trimming took 3 bases from V and 2 from J, leaving 8 bases between them. CDR1 is MNHNS, CDR2 SASEGT, per germline. The CDR3 nucleotides read TGTGCCAGCAGTGATCAGGGTGGCAATCAGCCCCAGCATTTT. Its protein is CASSDQGGNQPQHF.

This clone was detected a few times. The chain is built from TRBV6-6 and TRBJ1-2, with 8 bases fitting TRBD1. This CDR3 contains 14 residues. In germline, CDR1 is MNHNY, CDR2 SVGAGI (reference sequence). V lost 1 base to trimming and J lost 7 bases; unmatched junction nucleotides: 5. The CDR3 loop reads CASSYCDRGCGYTF. Here the CDR3 DNA reads TGTGCCAGCAGTTACTGTGACAGGGGTTGTGGCTACACCTTC.

V and J are TRBV19 and TRBJ1-5; TRBD1 aligns across 9 bases. The CDR3 sequence is 16 residues long. V trimming: 5 bases; J trimming: 1 base; junction bases outside the gene matches: 6. CDR1 and CDR2 from the germline V gene are LNHDA and SQIVND (reference sequence). The CDR3 protein is CASSSPGTGSNQPQHF. The CDR3 region has the DNA TGTGCCAGTAGTTCTCCCGGGACAGGGAGCAATCAGCCCCAGCATTTT. Supplemented by reference TRBV19 and TRBJ1-5, the full variable domain reads DGGITQSPKYLFRKEGQNVTLSCEQNLNHDAMYWYRQDPGQGLRLIYYSQIVNDFQKGDIAEGYSVSREKKESFPLTVTSAQKNPTAFYLCASSSPGTGSNQPQHFGDGTRLSIL.

The chain couples TRBV7-2 to TRBJ1-5, with 9 bases that match TRBD1. V gave up 6 bases and J gave up 3 bases; unmatched junction bases: 3. The CDR3 consists of 14 residues. Germline V CDR1 and CDR2: SGHTA, FQGNSA. In nucleotides, the CDR3 is TGTGCCAGCAGTCGGGACAGGGTCAATCAGCCCCAGCATTTT. This gives the protein CASSRDRVNQPQHF.

This clone was seen more than once but under ten times. The chain is built from TRBV6-6 and TRBJ2-7; TRBD1 matches 7 bases. Trimming at V came to 2 bases and at J to 3 bases, leaving 10 bases not matched to a gene. This CDR3 spans 16 amino acids. From germline, CDR1 is MNHNY and CDR2 SVGAGI (reference sequence). The CDR3 region is CASSYGGQHSGYEQYF. The CDR3 DNA reads TGTGCCAGCAGTTACGGGGGACAGCACTCGGGCTACGAGCAGTACTTC.

The rearrangement joins TRBV7-2 to TRBJ1-5, with D unclear. V was cut by 2 bases and J by 2 bases, with 10 bases left in between. CDR3 length: 15 amino acids. From germline, CDR1 is SGHTA and CDR2 FQGNSA. CDR3 protein: CASSLSAAGNQPQHF. CDR3 in DNA: TGTGCCAGCAGCTTAAGTGCCGCGGGCAATCAGCCCCAGCATTTT.

This sequence joins TRBV5-1 and TRBJ2-2; no clear D gene. In germline, CDR1 is SGHRS, CDR2 YFSETQ. This CDR3 comprises 16 residues. V was trimmed by 0 bases and J by 0 bases, leaving 9 bases between them. The CDR3 DNA reads TGCGCCAGCAGCTTGGTGGTAGTGGCGAACACCGGGGAGCTGTTTTTT. Translating gives CASSLVVVANTGELFF.

The rearrangement uses TRBV14 and TRBJ2-7, with 7 bases identical to TRBD1. The CDR3 has 13 amino acids. The V and J ends lost 3 bases and 4 bases, in that order; junction bases with no gene match: 3. CDR1 and CDR2 (germline): SGHDN, FVKESK. DNA of the CDR3: TGTGCCAGCAGCCAGGGACAGCGTTACGAGCAGTACTTC. Translating it yields CASSQGQRYEQYF. The entire variable domain, with the rest obtained from reference TRBV14 and TRBJ2-7, is as follows: EAGVTQFPSHSVIEKGQTVTLRCDPISGHDNLYWYRRVMGKEIKFLLHFVKESKQDESGMPNNRFLAERTGGTYSTLKVQPAELEDSGVYFCASSQGQRYEQYFGPGTRLTVT.

This chain connects TRBV19 to TRBJ1-2; TRBD1 matches at 7 bases. Germline V gene data show CDR1 as LNHDA and CDR2 as SQIVND (reference sequence). The CDR3 has 13 residues. Trimming took 3 bases from V and 8 from J; bases not matched to a gene: 6. The CDR3 region is CASSMLQGEGYTF. Here the CDR3 DNA reads TGTGCCAGTAGTATGCTTCAGGGGGAGGGCTACACCTTC. The complete variable domain, with remaining parts taken from reference TRBV19 and TRBJ1-2, reads DGGITQSPKYLFRKEGQNVTLSCEQNLNHDAMYWYRQDPGQGLRLIYYSQIVNDFQKGDIAEGYSVSREKKESFPLTVTSAQKNPTAFYLCASSMLQGEGYTFGSGTRLTVV.

The chain recombines TRBV7-9 with TRBJ2-1, with D unclear. Germline values: CDR1 SEHNR, CDR2 FQNEAQ (reference sequence). The CDR3 has 18 amino acids. V was clipped by 2 bases and J by 0 bases, with 17 bases between them. The CDR3 coding sequence is TGTGCCAGCAGCTTATTATCGGGTAGAGACAACTCCTACAATGAGCAGTTCTTC. Encoded protein: CASSLLSGRDNSYNEQFF. The variable domain in full, with the rest retrieved from reference TRBV7-9 and TRBJ2-1, is DTGVSQNPRHKITKRGQNVTFRCDPISEHNRLYWYRQTLGQGPEFLTYFQNEAQLEKSRLLSDRFSAERPKGSFSTLEIQRTEQGDSAMYLCASSLLSGRDNSYNEQFFGPGTRLTVL.

V and J are TRBV20-1 and TRBJ2-1; D gene unclear. The CDR3 consists of 11 residues. Germline values: CDR1 DFQATT, CDR2 SNEGSKA (reference sequence). V lost 0 bases, J lost 4 bases, and 1 base lay in between. The CDR3 here is CSAREYNEQFF. The CDR3 nucleotides are TGCAGTGCTAGAGAATACAATGAGCAGTTCTTC.

This chain connects TRBV5-1 to TRBJ1-1, with D unclear. The CDR3 sequence is 15 residues long. CDR1 is SGHRS, CDR2 YFSETQ, per germline. The V end was cut by 3 bases, the J end by 5 bases, with 17 bases between. Here the CDR3 DNA reads TGCGCCAGCAGCTCCTTCACGGCGAGTGGAACTGAAGCTTTCTTT. Translating gives CASSSFTASGTEAFF.

The chain recombines TRBV29-1 with TRBJ1-2; 11 nucleotides line up with TRBD1. The CDR3 runs 12 residues. CDR1 and CDR2 (germline): SQVTM, ANQGSEA. Trimming took 7 bases from V and 8 from J; bases not matched to a gene: 6. Written as DNA, the CDR3 is TGCAGCGCTCGGACAGGGGGCGTAGGCTACACCTTC. Its protein product is CSARTGGVGYTF. The entire variable domain, with the rest obtained from reference TRBV29-1 and TRBJ1-2, is as follows: SAVISQKPSRDICQRGTSLTIQCQVDSQVTMMFWYRQQPGQSLTLIATANQGSEATYESGFVIDKFPISRPNLTFSTLTVSNMSPEDSSIYLCSARTGGVGYTFGSGTRLTVV.